These T cell receptor beta chains were read from a single sample in a study of blood T cells in healthy people across ages. TCRdb called the 5' RACE reads again in MiXCR, with one record for every CDR3 protein. The data show around 1,000,000 distinct CDR3 sequences, less than 25% seen once. Separately, the same data were catalogued under a study of T cells of mothers and their children.

The specimen was blood. These receptors were taken from a girl aged 2 to 10 in good health. The CDR3 runs from the conserved cysteine through the conserved F or W. A D gene is named only where the DNA matches it firmly. The size entry is marked missing in some rows and otherwise reads once, few, many or a size class.

DNA: TGCAGTGCTAGAGTAATAACCGTTGAGACCCAGTACTTC
CDR3: CSARVITVETQYF
J: TRBJ2-5
D: -
size: few
V: TRBV20-1

DNA: TGTGCCACCAGCAGAGATCTGGGCAGCCTCTACCCCAAAAACATTCAGTACTTC
CDR3: CATSRDLGSLYPKNIQYF
J: TRBJ2-4
D: -
size: -
V: TRBV15

DNA: TGTGCCAGCAATATCGACGGGAGCTCCTACAATGAGCAGTTCTTC
CDR3: CASNIDGSSYNEQFF
J: TRBJ2-1
D: -
size: -
V: TRBV6-5

DNA: TGTGCCAGCCAGCCAGGGATGGAAGATACGCAGTATTTT
CDR3: CASQPGMEDTQYF
J: TRBJ2-3
D: -
size: many
V: TRBV12-3/TRBV12-4

DNA: TGTGCCAGCAGCTTATTCGGTCGGACAGCCAATTCACCCCTCCACTTT
CDR3: CASSLFGRTANSPLHF
J: TRBJ1-6
D: -
size: -
V: TRBV7-2

DNA: TGCGCCAGCTATTCGGGAGGGGTCGGGAACACTGAAGCTTTCTTT
CDR3: CASYSGGVGNTEAFF
J: TRBJ1-1
D: -
size: -
V: TRBV5-1

DNA: TGTGCCAGCAGCGCTGGGGGGACAAATGGAGAGACCCAGTACTTC
CDR3: CASSAGGTNGETQYF
J: TRBJ2-5
D: -
size: few
V: TRBV9

DNA: TGTGCCAGTAGTATAGGTGAGGTATACACTGAAGCTTTCTTT
CDR3: CASSIGEVYTEAFF
J: TRBJ1-1
D: -
size: few
V: TRBV19

DNA: TGTGCTAGTGGTTTGGGACCAAAAGCGGGAGCCCCCCAAAACCCCATTCAAGAGACCCAGTACTTC
CDR3: CASGLGPKAGAPQNPIQETQYF
J: TRBJ2-5
D: TRBD2
size: few
V: TRBV12-5

DNA: TGCGCCAGCAGTTCCGGGACCGGGAGGTATGAGCAGTTCTTC
CDR3: CASSSGTGRYEQFF
J: TRBJ2-1
D: TRBD2
size: many
V: TRBV4-3

DNA: TGTGCCAGCATAACTAGCGGGATTCTCCAAGGGCAGTACTTC
CDR3: CASITSGILQGQYF
J: TRBJ2-7
D: TRBD2
size: -
V: TRBV28

DNA: TGTGCCAGCAGCCCACGGACAGTGGAATACAATGAGCAGTTCTTC
CDR3: CASSPRTVEYNEQFF
J: TRBJ2-1
D: -
size: -
V: TRBV5-4

DNA: TGCAGCGTTGAAGAATCTGGTCAGGGTATCGATACGCAGTATTTT
CDR3: CSVEESGQGIDTQYF
J: TRBJ2-3
D: -
size: few
V: TRBV29-1

DNA: TGCAGCGTTGAAGAGACTCTATCGGGGATTGAAGCTTTCTTT
CDR3: CSVEETLSGIEAFF
J: TRBJ1-1
D: -
size: few
V: TRBV29-1

DNA: TGTGCCAGCAGCTTAGGGGCGGGGGTAAACATTCAGTACTTC
CDR3: CASSLGAGVNIQYF
J: TRBJ2-4
D: TRBD2
size: -
V: TRBV11-2

DNA: TGTGCCAGCAGATTGGACGGCCCCTATGGCTACACCTTC
CDR3: CASRLDGPYGYTF
J: TRBJ1-2
D: -
size: few
V: TRBV12-3/TRBV12-4

DNA: TGTGCCAGCAGCCCCTGGGGGGGAAGCTCCTACGAGCAGTACTTC
CDR3: CASSPWGGSSYEQYF
J: TRBJ2-7
D: TRBD2
size: -
V: TRBV7-9

DNA: TGTGCCAGCAGCTTAGCGTGGGTGGGGCAGGCGCACCCTAGCACAGATACGCAGTATTTT
CDR3: CASSLAWVGQAHPSTDTQYF
J: TRBJ2-3
D: -
size: few
V: TRBV7-6